This T cell receptor beta chain was captured in a study of T-cell memory formation after mild COVID-19. Whole-study context: Most TCR clusters belonged to a single donor. Findings and caveats of the study: Later expanders leaned CD4+, whereas clones that contracted between day 15 and 85 were balanced CD4/CD8. CM and EM subsets held most contracting CD4+ clones; EMRA held CD8+ ones.

As for this clonotype: Its antigen is still unknown.

This CDR3 is built from 14 residues. V shed 5 bases and J shed 2 bases, with 15 bases lying between them. Germline CDR1 and CDR2: GTSNPN and SVGIG (reference sequence). With constant-segment primers, 5'RACE yielded cDNA libraries of TCR alpha and TCR beta that carried sample barcodes and UMIs. MiXCR was run by TCRdb on the 5' RACE reads, yielding one entry per CDR3 protein. The table records a few hundred thousand distinct CDR3 sequences, over 9.5% of them present only once. Sequences were obtained from PBMCs or a T cell subset sorted from them (not recorded which). This clonotype was sampled from a man aged 18 to 35 who had mild COVID-19 (a few samples of this study predate the infection). Cell type and time point are not known. The chain carries TRBV30 and TRBJ2-5, with TRBD1 as a possible D gene (5 bases). CDR3: CAWSLDSLQETQYF. Written as DNA, the CDR3 is TGTGCCTGGTCTCTCGACAGCTTACAAGAGACCCAGTACTTC.